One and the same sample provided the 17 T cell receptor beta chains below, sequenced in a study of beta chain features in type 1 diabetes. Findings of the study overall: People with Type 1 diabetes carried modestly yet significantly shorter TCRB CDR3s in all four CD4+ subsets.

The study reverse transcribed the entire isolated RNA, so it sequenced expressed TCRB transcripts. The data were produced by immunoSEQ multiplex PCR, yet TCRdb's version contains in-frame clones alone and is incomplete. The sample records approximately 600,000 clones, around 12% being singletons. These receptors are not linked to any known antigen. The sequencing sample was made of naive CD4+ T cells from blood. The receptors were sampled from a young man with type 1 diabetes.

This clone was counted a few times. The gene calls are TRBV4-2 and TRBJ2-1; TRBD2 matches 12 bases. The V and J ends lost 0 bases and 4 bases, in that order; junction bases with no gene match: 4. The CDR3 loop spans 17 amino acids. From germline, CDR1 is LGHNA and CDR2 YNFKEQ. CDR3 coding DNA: TGTGCCAGCAGCCAAGATCGGGGACTAGCGGGTTACAATGAGCAGTTCTTC. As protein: CASSQDRGLAGYNEQFF.

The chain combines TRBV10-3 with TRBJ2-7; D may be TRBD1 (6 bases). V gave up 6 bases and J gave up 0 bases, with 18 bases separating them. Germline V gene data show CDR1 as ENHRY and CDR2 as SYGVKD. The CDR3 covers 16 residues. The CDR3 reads CAIRTNQGTDSYEQYF. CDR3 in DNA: TGTGCCATCAGAACAAACCAGGGGACGGACTCCTACGAGCAGTACTTC.

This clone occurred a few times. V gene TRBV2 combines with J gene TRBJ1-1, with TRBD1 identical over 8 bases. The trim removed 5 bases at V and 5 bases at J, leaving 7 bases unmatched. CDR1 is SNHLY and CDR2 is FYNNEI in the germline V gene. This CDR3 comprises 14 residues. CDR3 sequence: CASSSSTGGTEAFF. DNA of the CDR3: TGTGCCAGCAGTTCCTCTACAGGGGGTACTGAAGCTTTCTTT.

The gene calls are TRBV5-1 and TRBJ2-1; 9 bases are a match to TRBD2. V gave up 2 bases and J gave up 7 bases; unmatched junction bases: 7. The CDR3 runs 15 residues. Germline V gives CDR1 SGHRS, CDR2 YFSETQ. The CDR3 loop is CASSFSAGGANEQFF. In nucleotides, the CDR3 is TGCGCCAGCAGCTTTTCAGCGGGGGGCGCGAATGAGCAGTTCTTC.

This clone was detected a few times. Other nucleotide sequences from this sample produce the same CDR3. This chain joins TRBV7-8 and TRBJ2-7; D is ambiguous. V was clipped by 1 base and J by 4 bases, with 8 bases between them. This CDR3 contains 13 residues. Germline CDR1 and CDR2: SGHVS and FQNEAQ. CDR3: CASSLGQVYEQYF. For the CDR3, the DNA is TGTGCCAGCAGCTTAGGGCAGGTTTACGAGCAGTACTTC. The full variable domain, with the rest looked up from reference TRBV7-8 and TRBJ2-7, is GAGVSQSPRYKVAKRGQDVALRCDPISGHVSLFWYQQALGQGPEFLTYFQNEAQLDKSGLPSDRFFAERPEGSVSTLKIQRTQQEDSAVYLCASSLGQVYEQYFGPGTRLTVT.

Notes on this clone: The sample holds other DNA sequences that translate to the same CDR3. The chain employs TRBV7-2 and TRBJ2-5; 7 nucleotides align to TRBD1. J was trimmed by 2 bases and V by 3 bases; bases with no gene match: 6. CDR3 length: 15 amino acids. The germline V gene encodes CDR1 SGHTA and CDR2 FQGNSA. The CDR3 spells CASSFGSTGQETQYF. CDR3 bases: TGTGCCAGCAGCTTTGGATCGACAGGGCAAGAGACCCAGTACTTC.

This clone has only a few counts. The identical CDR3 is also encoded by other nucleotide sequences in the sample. CDR3 in DNA: TGTGCCAGCAGCCCTACAGGGGGTACGTACAATGAGCAGTTCTTC. Its translation is CASSPTGGTYNEQFF. The rearrangement joins TRBV7-9 to TRBJ2-1; 8 positions agree with TRBD1. This CDR3 has 15 amino acids. Germline V gene sequence: CDR1 SEHNR, CDR2 FQNEAQ (reference sequence). V lost 5 bases to trimming and J lost 4 bases; unmatched junction nucleotides: 7.

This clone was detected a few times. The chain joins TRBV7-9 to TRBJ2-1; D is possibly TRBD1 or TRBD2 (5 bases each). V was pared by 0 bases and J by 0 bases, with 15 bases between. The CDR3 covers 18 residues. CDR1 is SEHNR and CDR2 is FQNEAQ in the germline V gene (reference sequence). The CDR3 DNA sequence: TGTGCCAGCAGCTTAGCGCCGGGGACCTTGAGCTCCTACAATGAGCAGTTCTTC. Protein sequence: CASSLAPGTLSSYNEQFF.

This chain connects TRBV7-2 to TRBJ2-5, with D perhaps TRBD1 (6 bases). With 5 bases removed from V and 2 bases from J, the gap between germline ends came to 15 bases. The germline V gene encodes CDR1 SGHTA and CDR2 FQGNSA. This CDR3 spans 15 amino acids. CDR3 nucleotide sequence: TGTGCCAGCAGCCCACCCGGGACACAGCAAGAGACCCAGTACTTC. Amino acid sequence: CASSPPGTQQETQYF.

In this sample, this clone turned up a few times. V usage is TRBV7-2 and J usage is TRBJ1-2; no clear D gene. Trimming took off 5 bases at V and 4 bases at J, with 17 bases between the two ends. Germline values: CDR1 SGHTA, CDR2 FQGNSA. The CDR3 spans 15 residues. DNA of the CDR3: TGTGCCAGCAGCCAAGATCCTGGCGCAGCCTATGGCTACACCTTC. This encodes CASSQDPGAAYGYTF.

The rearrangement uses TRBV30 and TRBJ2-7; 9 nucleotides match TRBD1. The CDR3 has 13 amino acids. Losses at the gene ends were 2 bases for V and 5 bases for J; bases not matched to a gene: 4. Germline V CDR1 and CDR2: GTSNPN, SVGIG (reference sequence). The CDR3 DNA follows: TGTGCCTGGAGTCAAAGGACAGGGGACGAGCAGTACTTC. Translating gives CAWSQRTGDEQYF.

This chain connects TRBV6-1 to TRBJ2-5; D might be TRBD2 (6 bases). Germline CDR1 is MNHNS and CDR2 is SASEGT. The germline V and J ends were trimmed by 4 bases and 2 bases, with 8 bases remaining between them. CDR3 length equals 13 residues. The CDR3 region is CASSVGLQETQYF. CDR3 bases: TGTGCCAGCAGTGTAGGACTACAAGAGACCCAGTACTTC.

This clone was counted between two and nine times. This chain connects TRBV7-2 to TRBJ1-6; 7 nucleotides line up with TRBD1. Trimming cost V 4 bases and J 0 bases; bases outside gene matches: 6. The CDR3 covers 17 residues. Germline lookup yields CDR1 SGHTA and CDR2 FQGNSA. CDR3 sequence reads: CASSSPGQSSYNSPLHF. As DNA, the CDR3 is TGTGCCAGCAGCTCCCCGGGACAGAGCTCCTATAATTCACCCCTCCACTTT.

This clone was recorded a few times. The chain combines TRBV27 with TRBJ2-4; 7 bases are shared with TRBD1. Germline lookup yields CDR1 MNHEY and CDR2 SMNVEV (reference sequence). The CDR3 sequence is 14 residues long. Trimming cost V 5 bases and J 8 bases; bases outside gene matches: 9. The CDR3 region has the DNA TGTGCCAGCAGTCTAGGGACAGTGGGGGACATTCAGTACTTC. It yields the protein CASSLGTVGDIQYF.

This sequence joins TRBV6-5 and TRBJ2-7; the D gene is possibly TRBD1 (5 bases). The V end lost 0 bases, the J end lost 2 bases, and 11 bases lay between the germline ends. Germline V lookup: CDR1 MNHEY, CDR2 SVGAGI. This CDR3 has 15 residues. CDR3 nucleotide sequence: TGTGCCAGCAGTTACTCGTCTCAGGGTACCTACGAGCAGTACTTC. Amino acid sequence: CASSYSSQGTYEQYF.

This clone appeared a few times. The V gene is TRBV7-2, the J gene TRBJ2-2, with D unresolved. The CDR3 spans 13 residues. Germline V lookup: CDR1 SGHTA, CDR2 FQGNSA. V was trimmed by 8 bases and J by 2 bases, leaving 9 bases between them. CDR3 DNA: TGTGCCAGCGGAAACAGAAACACCGGGGAGCTGTTTTTT. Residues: CASGNRNTGELFF. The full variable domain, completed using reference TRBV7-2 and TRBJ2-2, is GAGVSQSPSNKVTEKGKDVELRCDPISGHTALYWYRQSLGQGLEFLIYFQGNSAPDKSGLPSDRFSAERTGGSVSTLTIQRTQQEDSAVYLCASGNRNTGELFFGEGSRLTVL.

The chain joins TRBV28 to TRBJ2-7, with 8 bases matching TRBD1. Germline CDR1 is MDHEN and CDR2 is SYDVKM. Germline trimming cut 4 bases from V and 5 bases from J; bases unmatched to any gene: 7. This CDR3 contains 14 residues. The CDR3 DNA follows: TGTGCCAGCAGTTACCCTGACAGGGGCCACGAGCAGTACTTC. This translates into CASSYPDRGHEQYF.